This entry describes one TCR beta chain. Both 60 Vbeta primers and 13 Jbeta primers went into the PCR. Repertoires were generated with immunoSEQ multiplex PCR, while TCRdb's copy carries only in-frame clones and drops some. The table lists about 200,000 clones, 60% to 80% of them singletons. These data come from a study of cytomegalovirus exposure and HLA in healthy donors. This clonotype was sampled from a male donor in good health and CMV-seronegative. The sequenced sample consisted of PBMCs.

The CDR3 DNA reads TGTGCCAGCAGTTTATGGGCGGGAAGGACGGATGAGCAGTTCTTC. Its translation: CASSLWAGRTDEQFF. This chain connects TRBV27 to TRBJ2-1, with TRBD2 as a possible D gene (6 bases). Germline CDR1 MNHEY, CDR2 SMNVEV (reference sequence). The CDR3 runs 15 residues. The V gene lost 1 base and the J gene lost 8 bases, with 15 bases spanning the gap.